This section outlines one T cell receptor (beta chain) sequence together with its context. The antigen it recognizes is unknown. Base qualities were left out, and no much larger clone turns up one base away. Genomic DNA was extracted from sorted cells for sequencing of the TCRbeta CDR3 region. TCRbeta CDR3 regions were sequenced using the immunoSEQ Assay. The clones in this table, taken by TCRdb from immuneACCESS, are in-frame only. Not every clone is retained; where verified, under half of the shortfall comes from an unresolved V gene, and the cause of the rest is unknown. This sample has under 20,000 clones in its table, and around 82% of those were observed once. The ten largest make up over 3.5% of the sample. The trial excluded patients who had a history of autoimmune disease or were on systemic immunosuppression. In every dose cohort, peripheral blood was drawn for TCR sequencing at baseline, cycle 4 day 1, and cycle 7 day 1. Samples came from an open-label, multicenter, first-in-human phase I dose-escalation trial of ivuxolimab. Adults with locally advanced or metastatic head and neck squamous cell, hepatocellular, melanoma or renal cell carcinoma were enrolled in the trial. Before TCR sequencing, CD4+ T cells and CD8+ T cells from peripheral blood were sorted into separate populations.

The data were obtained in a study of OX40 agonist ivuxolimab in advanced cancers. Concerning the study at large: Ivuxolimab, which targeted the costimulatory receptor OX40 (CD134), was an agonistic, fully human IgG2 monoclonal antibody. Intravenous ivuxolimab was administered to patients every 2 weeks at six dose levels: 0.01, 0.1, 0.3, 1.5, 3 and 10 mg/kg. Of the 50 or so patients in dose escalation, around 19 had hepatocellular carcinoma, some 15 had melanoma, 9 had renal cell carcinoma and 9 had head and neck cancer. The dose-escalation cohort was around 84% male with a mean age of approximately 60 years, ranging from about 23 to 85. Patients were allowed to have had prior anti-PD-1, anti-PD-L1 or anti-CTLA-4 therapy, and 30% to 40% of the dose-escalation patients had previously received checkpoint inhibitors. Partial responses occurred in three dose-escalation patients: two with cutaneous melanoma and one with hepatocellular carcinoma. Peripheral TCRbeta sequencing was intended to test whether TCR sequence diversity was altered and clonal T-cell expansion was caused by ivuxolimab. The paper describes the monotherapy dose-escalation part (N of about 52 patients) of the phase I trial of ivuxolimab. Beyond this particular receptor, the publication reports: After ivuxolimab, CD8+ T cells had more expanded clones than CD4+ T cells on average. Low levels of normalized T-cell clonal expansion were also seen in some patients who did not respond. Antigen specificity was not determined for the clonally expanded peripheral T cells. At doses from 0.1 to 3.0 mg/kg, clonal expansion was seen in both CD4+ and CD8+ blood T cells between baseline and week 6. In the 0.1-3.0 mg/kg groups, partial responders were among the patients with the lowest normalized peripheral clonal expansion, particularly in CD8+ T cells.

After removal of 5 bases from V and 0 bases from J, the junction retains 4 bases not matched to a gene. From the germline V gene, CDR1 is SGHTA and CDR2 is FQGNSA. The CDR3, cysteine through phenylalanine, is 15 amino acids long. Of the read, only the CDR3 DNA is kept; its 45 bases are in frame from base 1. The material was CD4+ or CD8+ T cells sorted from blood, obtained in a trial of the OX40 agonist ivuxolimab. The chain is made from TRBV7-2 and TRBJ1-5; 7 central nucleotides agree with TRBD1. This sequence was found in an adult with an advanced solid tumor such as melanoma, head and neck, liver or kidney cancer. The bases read TGTGCCAGCAGCCCGGGACAGACTAGCAATCAGCCCCAGCATTTT. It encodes CASSPGQTSNQPQHF. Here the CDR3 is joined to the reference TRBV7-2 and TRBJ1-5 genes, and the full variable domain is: GAGVSQSPSNKVTEKGKDVELRCDPISGHTALYWYRQSLGQGLEFLIYFQGNSAPDKSGLPSDRFSAERTGGSVSTLTIQRTQQEDSAVYLCASSPGQTSNQPQHFGDGTRLSIL.